These T cell receptor beta chains were read from a single sample in a study of CD8 T cells in ankylosing spondylitis. TCRdb passed the 5' RACE reads through MiXCR, listing each CDR3 protein once. Of about 390,000 distinct CDR3 sequences in the sample, approximately 20% are singletons; the top ten hold about a sixth. Source material: blood, either unsorted or a sorted T cell fraction (not recorded which). The receptor set was obtained from a male donor with ankylosing spondylitis. CDR3s include the opening cysteine and the closing phenylalanine or tryptophan. The D gene is left open where the match is weak. Size tells how often a clone was seen (once, few, many) or the class of an expanded clone, and some rows leave it out.

>.|TRBJ1-1|TRBV10-3|.
CAISGTANTEAFF
TGTGCCATCTCTGGTACAGCGAACACTGAAGCTTTCTTT
>few|TRBJ2-5|TRBV20-1|.
CTAMLGGVGETQYF
TGCACTGCTATGTTGGGCGGCGTCGGAGAGACCCAGTACTTC
>few|TRBJ1-5|TRBV20-1|.
CSAIVGTPGQPQHF
TGCAGTGCTATTGTCGGAACCCCTGGTCAGCCCCAGCATTTT
>.|TRBJ2-7|TRBV6-4|TRBD2
CASRTSGRCEQYF
TGTGCCAGCAGGACTAGCGGGAGATGCGAGCAGTACTTC
>few|TRBJ2-1|TRBV13|TRBD2
CASSLEVTSGNNEQFF
TGTGCCAGCAGCTTAGAGGTGACTAGCGGAAACAATGAGCAGTTCTTC
>few|TRBJ1-2|TRBV12-3/TRBV12-4|.
CASNHQGGGYTF
TGTGCCAGTAACCACCAGGGCGGCGGCTACACCTTC
>few|TRBJ1-2|TRBV4-1|.
CASSQVAGTHGYTF
TGCGCCAGCAGCCAAGTAGCCGGGACACATGGCTACACCTTC
>.|TRBJ1-3|TRBV3-1|.
CASSQVTNTIYF
TGTGCCAGCAGCCAAGTGACAAACACCATATATTTT
>few|TRBJ2-3|TRBV2|TRBD2
CASTGGSIRDTQYF
TGTGCCAGCACCGGCGGGAGTATTAGAGATACGCAGTATTTT
>.|TRBJ2-7|TRBV18|TRBD1
CASSPGQGVYEQYF
TGTGCCAGCTCACCCGGACAGGGGGTCTACGAGCAGTACTTC
>few|TRBJ1-2|TRBV9|.
CASSLFPGSYGYTF
TGTGCCAGCAGCCTATTCCCCGGCTCCTATGGCTACACCTTC
>.|TRBJ2-5|TRBV14|.
CASSRTRNQETQYF
TGTGCCAGCAGCAGAACAAGGAACCAAGAGACCCAGTACTTC
>many|TRBJ2-2|TRBV20-1|.
CSARAAGNTGELFF
TGCAGTGCTAGAGCGGCGGGGAACACCGGGGAGCTGTTTTTT
>.|TRBJ2-2|TRBV7-9|.
CASSSLLTGELFF
TGTGCCAGCAGCTCCCTCTTGACCGGGGAGCTGTTTTTT
>few|TRBJ2-1|TRBV5-1|TRBD2
CASSTRASGNLYNEQFF
TGCGCCAGCAGCACACGGGCTAGCGGGAACCTTTACAATGAGCAGTTCTTC
>.|TRBJ2-5|TRBV15|.
CATSRDLGGGETQYF
TGTGCCACCAGCAGAGATCTGGGAGGTGGGGAGACCCAGTACTTC
>.|TRBJ1-1|TRBV5-1|.
CASSLELVNTEAFF
TGCGCCAGCAGCTTGGAGCTGGTGAACACTGAAGCTTTCTTT
>few|TRBJ2-3|TRBV20-1|TRBD2
CSARSPGLAGGPSTDTQYF
TGCAGTGCTAGATCCCCGGGACTAGCGGGAGGGCCGAGCACAGATACGCAGTATTTT
>many|TRBJ1-5|TRBV5-6|TRBD1
CASSSIGQGRQPQHF
TGTGCCAGCAGCAGCATTGGACAGGGACGTCAGCCCCAGCATTTT
>many|TRBJ2-2|TRBV11-2|.
CASSLGQYNTGELFF
TGTGCCAGCAGCTTAGGGCAGTATAACACCGGGGAGCTGTTTTTT
>few|TRBJ1-3|TRBV27|TRBD1
CASSLYGQGAGVGNTIYF
TGTGCCAGCAGTTTATACGGACAGGGGGCCGGAGTTGGAAACACCATATATTTT
>once|TRBJ2-7|TRBV30|TRBD2
CAWSVRTSGTPQQYF
TGTGCCTGGAGTGTCCGGACTAGCGGGACCCCCCAACAGTACTTC
>.|TRBJ2-3|TRBV3-1|.
CASSQARPTVLDTTTNTQYF
TGTGCCAGCAGCCAAGCCCGCCCTACGGTGTTGGACACTACCACCAATACGCAGTATTTT
>few|TRBJ2-7|TRBV3-1|.
CASSQPQRGGSYEQYF
TGTGCCAGCAGCCAACCTCAGAGGGGTGGATCCTACGAGCAGTACTTC
>few|TRBJ2-1|TRBV12-3/TRBV12-4|TRBD2
CASSPPTSGGLNEQFF
TGTGCCAGCAGTCCGCCGACTAGCGGGGGGTTGAATGAGCAGTTCTTC